This T cell receptor beta chain was recovered during a study of blood T cell repertoires in COVID-19. Study summary: COVID-19 samples, acute and convalescent, were from the United States, Italy and Spain. From T cells, B-cell-depleted T cells, or PBMCs came the material, which was cDNA or gDNA.

Trimming cost V 5 bases and J 1 base; bases outside gene matches: 6. The length of the CDR3 is 15 residues. Looked up from germline, CDR1 is SGHAT and CDR2 is FQNNGV. Data came from immunoSEQ multiplex PCR; TCRdb stores just in-frame clones and leaves some out. The table shows 56,000 or so clones, with 85% to 90% occurring only once. Source material: peripheral blood. The rearrangement uses TRBV11-2 and TRBJ1-2; 8 bases match TRBD1. The TCR originated in a man aged 50-60 years with acute or convalescent COVID-19. The CDR3 is CASSRQGRNNYGYTF. DNA of the CDR3: TGTGCCAGCAGCCGACAGGGGCGAAATAACTATGGCTACACCTTC.